Listed below are T cell receptor beta chains from one sample, sequenced in a study of response to subunit inactivated influenza vaccine. TCRdb processed the RT-PCR reads anew with MiXCR; each CDR3 protein has one entry. Of about 170,000 distinct CDR3 sequences listed, about 10% are singletons. The sample here was CD8+ T cells sorted from PBMCs, taken around 25 months after vaccination. These receptors were obtained from a man between 50 and 75 years old who received an inactivated influenza vaccine. CDR3s include the opening cysteine and the closing phenylalanine or tryptophan. The D gene is left open where the match is weak. The listing skips clone size in some rows; elsewhere it reads once, few, many or a size class.

j_call | v_call | d_call | clone_size | cdr3_aa | cdr3_nt
TRBJ1-1 | TRBV11-1 | NA | few | CASRRAGNTEAFF | TGTGCCAGCAGGCGGGCGGGGAACACTGAAGCTTTCTTT
TRBJ2-2 | TRBV27 | NA | NA | CASSPLGLGAAGELFF | TGTGCCAGCAGTCCCCTGGGGTTGGGGGCCGCCGGGGAGCTGTTTTTT
TRBJ2-1 | TRBV29-1 | TRBD2 | few | CSVIPIAGGLHEQFF | TGCAGCGTCATCCCTATAGCGGGAGGGCTCCATGAGCAGTTCTTC
TRBJ2-7 | TRBV13 | NA | few | CASSPRGLSSYEQYF | TGTGCCAGCAGCCCGCGCGGACTGAGCTCCTACGAGCAGTACTTC
TRBJ2-7 | TRBV28 | NA | NA | CASKRAASSYEQYF | TGTGCCAGCAAGCGGGCGGCAAGCTCCTACGAGCAGTACTTC
TRBJ1-4 | TRBV19 | NA | NA | CATMDVATNEKLFF | TGTGCCACCATGGACGTTGCAACTAATGAAAAACTGTTTTTT
TRBJ1-5 | TRBV6-1 | TRBD1 | NA | CASSDGTADQPQHF | TGTGCCAGCAGCGACGGGACAGCTGATCAGCCCCAGCATTTT
TRBJ2-1 | TRBV7-9 | NA | many | CASSPTRTHHTHNEQFF | TGTGCCAGCAGCCCGACTAGGACCCATCACACACACAATGAGCAGTTCTTC
TRBJ1-1 | TRBV2 | NA | few | CASSAAVLNTEAFF | TGTGCCAGCAGTGCGGCAGTCTTGAACACTGAAGCTTTCTTT
TRBJ2-1 | TRBV4-1 | TRBD2 | few | CASSHRTSGGASSYNEQFF | TGCGCCAGCAGCCACCGGACTAGCGGGGGCGCTAGCTCCTACAATGAGCAGTTCTTC
TRBJ2-7 | TRBV29-1 | TRBD2 | NA | CSVEDRLAGVNEQYF | TGCAGCGTTGAAGATCGCCTAGCGGGAGTAAACGAGCAGTACTTC
TRBJ2-1 | TRBV7-9 | TRBD1 | NA | CASSSRGNEQFF | TGTGCCAGCAGCTCCAGGGGGAATGAGCAGTTCTTC
TRBJ2-1 | TRBV6-5 | NA | NA | CASSYSPNLEQFF | TGTGCCAGCAGTTACTCGCCCAACTTGGAGCAGTTCTTC
TRBJ2-7 | TRBV7-9 | NA | NA | CASSPARVSPYEQYF | TGTGCCAGCAGCCCCGCCCGGGTTAGCCCCTACGAGCAGTACTTC
TRBJ2-2 | TRBV4-3 | NA | NA | CASSQDLFGGRTGELFF | TGCGCCAGCAGCCAAGATCTATTCGGGGGCAGGACCGGGGAGCTGTTTTTT
TRBJ2-3 | TRBV9 | NA | NA | CASSAGGWDTQYF | TGTGCCAGCAGCGCAGGTGGTTGGGATACGCAGTATTTT
TRBJ2-7 | TRBV4-1 | NA | few | CASSQAPAYEQYF | TGCGCCAGCAGCCAAGCACCCGCCTACGAGCAGTACTTC
TRBJ1-6 | TRBV6-5 | NA | NA | CASSYSGTLNSPLHF | TGTGCCAGCAGTTACTCAGGCACGCTCAATTCACCCCTCCACTTT
TRBJ1-1 | TRBV4-1 | NA | few | CASKYRGNTEAFF | TGCGCCAGCAAGTACCGGGGGAACACTGAAGCTTTCTTT
TRBJ2-5 | TRBV28 | TRBD1 | NA | CARSLSTGQGETQYF | TGTGCCAGGAGTTTATCGACAGGGCAAGGGGAGACCCAGTACTTC
TRBJ2-7 | TRBV7-7 | TRBD1 | few | CASSQGQGDGYEQYF | TGTGCTAGCAGCCAGGGACAGGGGGACGGTTACGAGCAGTACTTC
TRBJ2-1 | TRBV6-2/TRBV6-3 | NA | few | CASSHTGLDEQFF | TGTGCCAGCAGCCACACAGGGTTAGATGAGCAGTTCTTC
TRBJ2-7 | TRBV20-1 | NA | few | CSARGYSSYEQYF | TGCAGTGCTAGAGGGTACAGCTCCTACGAGCAGTACTTC
TRBJ1-5 | TRBV6-2/TRBV6-3 | NA | NA | CASSWHFGNQPQHF | TGTGCCAGCAGTTGGCATTTCGGCAATCAGCCCCAGCATTTT
TRBJ2-2 | TRBV4-3 | NA | NA | CASSRGVRTGELFF | TGCGCCAGCAGCCGGGGGGTCCGGACCGGGGAGCTGTTTTTT
TRBJ2-7 | TRBV12-3/TRBV12-4 | NA | few | CASRVGSEQYF | TGTGCCAGCAGAGTTGGATCCGAGCAGTACTTC
TRBJ2-7 | TRBV4-2 | NA | few | CASSHLAESSYEQYF | TGTGCCAGCAGCCATCTAGCCGAAAGCTCCTACGAGCAGTACTTC
TRBJ2-7 | TRBV28 | TRBD1 | NA | CASSADRGPLYEQYF | TGTGCCAGCAGTGCCGACAGGGGGCCCCTCTACGAGCAGTACTTC
TRBJ2-4 | TRBV18 | NA | few | CASSIDLAKNIQYF | TGTGCCAGCTCAATCGACCTAGCCAAAAACATTCAGTACTTC
TRBJ2-5 | TRBV19 | TRBD1 | NA | CASSMNPGGETQYF | TGTGCCAGTAGTATGAATCCAGGGGGAGAGACCCAGTACTTC
TRBJ2-7 | TRBV5-6 | NA | NA | CASSLWANEQYF | TGTGCCAGCAGCTTGTGGGCAAACGAGCAGTACTTC
TRBJ1-2 | TRBV29-1 | NA | NA | CSVNRRQDGYGYTF | TGCAGCGTTAACAGGAGGCAGGATGGCTATGGCTACACCTTC
TRBJ1-1 | TRBV2 | NA | once | CASSEFQVNTEAFF | TGTGCCAGCAGTGAGTTCCAGGTGAACACTGAAGCTTTCTTT
TRBJ1-2 | TRBV2 | NA | NA | CATRGQILNYGYTF | TGTGCCACCCGCGGACAGATTTTAAACTATGGCTACACCTTC
TRBJ2-1 | TRBV5-1 | TRBD1 | many | CASSLYQGAYYNEQFF | TGCGCCAGCAGCTTGTACCAGGGGGCTTACTACAATGAGCAGTTCTTC
TRBJ2-1 | TRBV25-1 | TRBD2 | NA | CASSGPGTSGRRQFF | TGTGCCAGCAGTGGCCCCGGGACTAGCGGGAGAAGGCAGTTCTTC
TRBJ2-7 | TRBV4-1 | TRBD2 | many | CASSQLGLASEQYF | TGCGCCAGCAGCCAACTCGGACTAGCCAGCGAGCAGTACTTC
TRBJ2-5 | TRBV6-1 | NA | few | CASSPGPPRETQYF | TGTGCCAGCAGTCCGGGGCCCCCTCGGGAGACCCAGTACTTC
TRBJ2-7 | TRBV27 | NA | NA | CASSPLPSYEQYF | TGTGCCAGCAGTCCGTTGCCCTCCTACGAGCAGTACTTC
TRBJ2-1 | TRBV29-1 | NA | many | CSAPRGAYEQFF | TGCAGCGCCCCGCGAGGGGCCTATGAGCAGTTCTTC
TRBJ2-7 | TRBV10-3 | NA | few | CAISETGEQYF | TGTGCCATCAGTGAAACGGGCGAGCAGTACTTC
TRBJ2-2 | TRBV27 | TRBD1 | few | CASSLWPQGDGELFF | TGTGCCAGCAGTTTATGGCCCCAGGGGGACGGGGAGCTGTTTTTT
TRBJ2-1 | TRBV12-3/TRBV12-4 | NA | many | CASSFALSSYNEQFF | TGTGCCAGCAGTTTTGCCCTGAGCTCCTACAATGAGCAGTTCTTC
TRBJ2-2 | TRBV20-1 | NA | NA | CSAGDGTGELFF | TGCAGTGCTGGCGACGGCACCGGGGAGCTGTTTTTT
TRBJ2-1 | TRBV4-3 | TRBD2 | many | CASSQDLAGSSYNEQFF | TGCGCCAGCAGCCAAGATCTAGCGGGAAGCTCCTACAATGAGCAGTTCTTC
TRBJ2-3 | TRBV10-3 | TRBD2 | NA | CAISGTSGMRTDTQYF | TGTGCCATCAGCGGGACTAGCGGGATGAGAACAGATACGCAGTATTTT
TRBJ2-1 | TRBV7-9 | NA | NA | CASSLGGVGRGHEQFF | TGTGCCAGCAGCTTAGGAGGAGTCGGTAGGGGCCATGAGCAGTTCTTC
TRBJ2-3 | TRBV20-1 | TRBD2 | few | CSAHSGTSEKYSTDTQYF | TGCAGTGCCCATTCCGGGACTAGCGAAAAGTATAGCACAGATACGCAGTATTTT
TRBJ2-7 | TRBV10-3 | NA | few | CAISESGGRAYEQYF | TGTGCCATCAGTGAGTCGGGCGGTCGGGCCTACGAGCAGTACTTC
TRBJ2-3 | TRBV7-9 | TRBD1 | few | CASSFSGQGMFTDTQYF | TGTGCCAGCAGCTTCTCTGGACAGGGGATGTTCACAGATACGCAGTATTTT
TRBJ2-1 | TRBV6-6 | NA | many | CASSRGLYNEQFF | TGTGCCAGCAGTAGGGGACTCTACAATGAGCAGTTCTTC
TRBJ2-2 | TRBV6-5 | NA | NA | CASSYGSGAHTAGELFF | TGTGCCAGCAGTTACGGGTCCGGGGCCCACACTGCCGGGGAGCTGTTTTTT
TRBJ2-2 | TRBV3-1 | TRBD2 | NA | CASSQEASGRYTGELFF | TGTGCCAGCAGCCAAGAGGCTAGCGGGAGGTACACCGGGGAGCTGTTTTTT
TRBJ2-7 | TRBV3-1 | TRBD1 | many | CASSQATGAEGEQYF | TGTGCCAGCAGCCAAGCGACAGGGGCTGAGGGCGAGCAGTACTTC